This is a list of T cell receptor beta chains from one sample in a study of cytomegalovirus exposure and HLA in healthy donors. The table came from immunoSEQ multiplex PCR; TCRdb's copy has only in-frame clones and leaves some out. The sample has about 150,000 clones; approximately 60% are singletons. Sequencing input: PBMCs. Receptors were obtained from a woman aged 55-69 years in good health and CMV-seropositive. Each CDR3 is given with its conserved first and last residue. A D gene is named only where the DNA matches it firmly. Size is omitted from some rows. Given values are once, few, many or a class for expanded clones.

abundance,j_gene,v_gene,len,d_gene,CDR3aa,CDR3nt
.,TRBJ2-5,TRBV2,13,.,CASKTDSQETQYF,TGTGCCAGCAAGACGGACAGCCAAGAGACCCAGTACTTC
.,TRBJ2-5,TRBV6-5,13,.,CASGRPVQETQYF,TGTGCCAGCGGGCGCCCCGTACAAGAGACCCAGTACTTC
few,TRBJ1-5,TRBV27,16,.,CASSLLGPGKNQPQHF,TGTGCCAGCAGTTTACTAGGGCCAGGGAAGAATCAGCCCCAGCATTTT
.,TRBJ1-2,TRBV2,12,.,CASRAQSYGYTF,TGTGCCAGCAGGGCACAAAGCTATGGCTACACCTTC
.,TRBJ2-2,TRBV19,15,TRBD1,CASSKDRGLTGELFF,TGTGCCAGTAGTAAGGACAGGGGGCTTACCGGGGAGCTGTTTTTT
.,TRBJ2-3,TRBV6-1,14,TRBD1,CASRSTGDTDTQYF,TGTGCCAGCAGGTCGACAGGGGATACAGATACGCAGTATTTT
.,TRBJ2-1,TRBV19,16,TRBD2,CASRGLALAYDNEQFF,TGTGCCAGTAGGGGACTAGCGCTGGCTTACGACAATGAGCAGTTCTTC
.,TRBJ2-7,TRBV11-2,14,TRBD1,CASSGGTGVNEQYF,TGTGCCAGCAGCGGAGGGACAGGGGTAAACGAGCAGTACTTC
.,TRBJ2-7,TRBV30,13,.,CAWSVKLSYEQYF,TGTGCCTGGAGTGTAAAACTTTCCTACGAGCAGTACTTC
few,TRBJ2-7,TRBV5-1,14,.,CASSLDRGSGEQYF,TGCGCCAGCAGCTTGGATAGGGGGAGTGGGGAGCAGTACTTC
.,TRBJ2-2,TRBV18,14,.,CASSPGLNTGELFF,TGTGCCAGCTCACCCGGACTAAACACCGGGGAGCTGTTTTTT
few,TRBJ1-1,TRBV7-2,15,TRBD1,CASSLDRGVNTEAFF,TGTGCCAGCAGCTTGGACAGGGGCGTGAACACTGAAGCTTTCTTT
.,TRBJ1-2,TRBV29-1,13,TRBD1,CSGRGGQGKGYTF,TGCAGCGGGAGGGGGGGACAGGGGAAAGGCTACACCTTC
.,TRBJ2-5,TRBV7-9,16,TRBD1,CASRKSGTGLGETQYF,TGTGCCAGCAGGAAAAGCGGGACAGGGCTAGGGGAGACCCAGTACTTC
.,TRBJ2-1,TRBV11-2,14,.,CATKTTHHYNEQFF,TGTGCCACCAAGACTACCCACCACTACAATGAGCAGTTCTTC
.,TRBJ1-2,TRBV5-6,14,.,CASSLESRGRGYTF,TGTGCCAGCAGCTTGGAGTCCAGGGGACGAGGCTACACCTTC
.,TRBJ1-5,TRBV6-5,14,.,CASPHVRGNQPQHF,TGTGCCAGCCCGCATGTTAGAGGCAATCAGCCCCAGCATTTT
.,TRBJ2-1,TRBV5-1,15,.,CASSSRQAAYNEQFF,TGCGCCAGCAGCTCGAGACAGGCGGCCTACAATGAGCAGTTCTTC
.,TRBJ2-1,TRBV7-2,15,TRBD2,CASSSTSGGYNEQFF,TGTGCCAGCAGTTCGACTAGCGGGGGATACAATGAGCAGTTCTTC
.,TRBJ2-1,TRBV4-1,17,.,CASSQAPRASGYNEQFF,TGCGCCAGCAGCCAAGCTCCGCGGGCCAGCGGTTACAATGAGCAGTTCTTC
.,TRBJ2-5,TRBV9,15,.,CASSSEHSYQETQYF,TGTGCCAGCAGCTCCGAGCACTCCTACCAAGAGACCCAGTACTTC
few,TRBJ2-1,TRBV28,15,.,CASIPSASSYNEQFF,TGTGCCAGCATCCCTAGCGCCAGCTCCTACAATGAGCAGTTCTTC
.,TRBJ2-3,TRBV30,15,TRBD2,CAWDLLAGVPDTQYF,TGTGCCTGGGACCTCCTAGCGGGAGTTCCAGATACGCAGTATTTT
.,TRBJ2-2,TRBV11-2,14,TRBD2,CASSPTSGPGELFF,TGTGCCAGCAGCCCGACTAGCGGACCCGGGGAGCTGTTTTTT
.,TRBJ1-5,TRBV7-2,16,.,CASSPGYTTLGQPQHF,TGTGCCAGCAGCCCCGGTTACACAACCCTAGGACAGCCCCAGCATTTT
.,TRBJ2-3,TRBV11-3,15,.,CASSPGRGSTDTQYF,TGTGCCAGCAGCCCCGGACGGGGAAGCACAGATACGCAGTATTTT
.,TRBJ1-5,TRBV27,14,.,CARGRVVLGQPQHF,TGTGCCAGGGGCCGTGTAGTGCTGGGTCAGCCCCAGCATTTT
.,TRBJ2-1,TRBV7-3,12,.,CASSLQDNEQFF,TGTGCCAGCAGCCTACAGGACAATGAGCAGTTCTTC
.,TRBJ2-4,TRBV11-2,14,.,CASSLHGGENIQYF,TGTGCCAGCAGCTTGCACGGAGGTGAAAACATTCAGTACTTC
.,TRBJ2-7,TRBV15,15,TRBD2,CATSRERLAVLEQYF,TGTGCCACCAGCAGAGAACGACTAGCGGTTCTCGAGCAGTACTTC
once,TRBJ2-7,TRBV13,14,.,CASSEVAGSYEQYF,TGTGCCAGCAGTGAAGTTGCAGGGTCCTACGAGCAGTACTTC
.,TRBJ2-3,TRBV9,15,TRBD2,CASSTGLADTDTQYF,TGTGCCAGCAGCACGGGACTAGCGGACACAGATACGCAGTATTTT
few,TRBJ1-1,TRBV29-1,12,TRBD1,CSVDRGGTEAFF,TGCAGCGTAGACAGGGGGGGGACTGAAGCTTTCTTT
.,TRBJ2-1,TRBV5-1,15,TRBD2,CASSLLAASYNEQFF,TGCGCCAGCAGCTTACTAGCGGCTTCCTACAATGAGCAGTTCTTC
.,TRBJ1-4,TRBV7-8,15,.,CASSLGPGSREKLFF,TGTGCCAGCAGCTTAGGCCCAGGTAGTAGGGAAAAACTGTTTTTT
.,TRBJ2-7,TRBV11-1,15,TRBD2,CASSFATSGEYEQYF,TGTGCCAGCAGCTTCGCGACTAGCGGAGAATACGAGCAGTACTTC
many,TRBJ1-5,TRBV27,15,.,CASSAVGGGNQPQHF,TGTGCCAGCAGTGCCGTGGGGGGGGGCAATCAGCCCCAGCATTTT
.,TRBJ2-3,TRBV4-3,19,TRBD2,CASSQDIPRTSGRTDTQYF,TGCGCCAGCAGCCAAGATATCCCCCGGACTAGCGGGAGGACAGATACGCAGTATTTT
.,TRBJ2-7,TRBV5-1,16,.,CASSLGSRVSSYEQYF,TGCGCCAGCAGCTTGGGGTCCCGGGTGTCGTCCTACGAGCAGTACTTC
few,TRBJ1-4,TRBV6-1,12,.,CASSATGEKLFF,TGTGCCAGCAGTGCTACAGGGGAAAAACTGTTTTTT
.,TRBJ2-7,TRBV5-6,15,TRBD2,CASRSLSGRSYEQYF,TGTGCCAGCAGATCACTTAGCGGGAGAAGTTACGAGCAGTACTTC
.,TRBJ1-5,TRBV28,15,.,CASSPLQGDNQPQHF,TGTGCCAGCAGTCCCTTACAGGGTGACAATCAGCCCCAGCATTTT
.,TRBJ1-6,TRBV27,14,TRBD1,CASNGQGPGSPLHF,TGTGCCAGCAATGGACAGGGGCCCGGTTCACCCCTCCACTTT
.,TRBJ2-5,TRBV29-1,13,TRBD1,CSVYRTGWETQYF,TGCAGCGTTTATCGGACAGGGTGGGAGACCCAGTACTTC
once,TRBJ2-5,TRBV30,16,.,CAWRRDRGNSKETQYF,TGTGCCTGGAGGCGGGACAGAGGAAACTCAAAAGAGACCCAGTACTTC
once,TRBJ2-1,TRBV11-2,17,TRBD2,CASSPTRLAGVSDEQFF,TGTGCCAGCAGCCCAACCCGACTAGCGGGAGTTTCGGATGAGCAGTTCTTC
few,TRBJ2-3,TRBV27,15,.,CASSRWETSTDTQYF,TGTGCCAGCAGTAGGTGGGAGACTAGCACAGATACGCAGTATTTT
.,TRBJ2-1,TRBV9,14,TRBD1,CASSVGDRFGEQFF,TGTGCCAGCAGCGTGGGGGACAGGTTTGGTGAGCAGTTCTTC
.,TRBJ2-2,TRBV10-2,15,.,CASREGQGYTGELFF,TGCGCCAGCCGGGAGGGACAGGGATACACCGGGGAGCTGTTTTTT
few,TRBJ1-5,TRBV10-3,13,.,CAISAGEGQPQHF,TGTGCCATCAGTGCGGGGGAAGGGCAGCCCCAGCATTTT
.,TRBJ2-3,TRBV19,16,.,CASSSPRAGRTDTQYF,TGTGCCAGTAGTTCCCCACGGGCGGGCCGCACAGATACGCAGTATTTT
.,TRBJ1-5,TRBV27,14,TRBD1,CASSPDRGLQPQHF,TGTGCCAGCTCCCCGGACAGGGGGCTTCAGCCCCAGCATTTT
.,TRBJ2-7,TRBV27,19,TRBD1,CASSSRQGAPLRDSYEQYF,TGTGCCAGCAGTTCGAGACAGGGGGCACCGTTACGGGACTCCTACGAGCAGTACTTC
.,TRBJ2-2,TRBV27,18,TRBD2,CASSSHWVAGVNTGELFF,TGTGCCAGCAGTTCCCATTGGGTAGCGGGAGTAAACACCGGGGAGCTGTTTTTT
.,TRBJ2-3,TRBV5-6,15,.,CASSPWGGAADTQYF,TGTGCCAGCAGCCCGTGGGGGGGCGCGGCAGATACGCAGTATTTT
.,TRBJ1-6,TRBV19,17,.,CASSIPFGQKNNSPLHF,TGTGCCAGTAGTATTCCTTTTGGACAGAAGAATAATTCACCCCTCCACTTT
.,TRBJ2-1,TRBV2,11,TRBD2,CASSEGLAGFF,TGTGCCAGCAGTGAGGGACTAGCCGGGTTCTTC